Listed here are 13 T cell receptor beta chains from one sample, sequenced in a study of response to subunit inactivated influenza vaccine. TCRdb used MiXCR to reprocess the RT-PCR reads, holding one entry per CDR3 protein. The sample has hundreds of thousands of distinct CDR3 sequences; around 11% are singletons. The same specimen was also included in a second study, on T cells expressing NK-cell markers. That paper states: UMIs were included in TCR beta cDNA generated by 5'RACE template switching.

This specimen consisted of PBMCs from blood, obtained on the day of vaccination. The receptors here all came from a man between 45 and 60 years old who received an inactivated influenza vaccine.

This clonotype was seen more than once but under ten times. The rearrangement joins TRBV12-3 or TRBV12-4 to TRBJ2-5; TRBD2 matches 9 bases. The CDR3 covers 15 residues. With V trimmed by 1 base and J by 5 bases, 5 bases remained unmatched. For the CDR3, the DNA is TGTGCCAGCAGTTTAGTTCTAGCGGGGCGGGAGACCCAGTACTTC. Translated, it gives CASSLVLAGRETQYF.

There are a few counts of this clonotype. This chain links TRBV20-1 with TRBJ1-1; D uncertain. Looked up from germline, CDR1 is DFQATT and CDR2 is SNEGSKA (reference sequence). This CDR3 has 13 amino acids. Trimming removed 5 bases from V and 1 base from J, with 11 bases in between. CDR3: CSAPLNRNTEAFF. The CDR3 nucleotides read TGCAGTGCTCCTCTCAACCGGAACACTGAAGCTTTCTTT.

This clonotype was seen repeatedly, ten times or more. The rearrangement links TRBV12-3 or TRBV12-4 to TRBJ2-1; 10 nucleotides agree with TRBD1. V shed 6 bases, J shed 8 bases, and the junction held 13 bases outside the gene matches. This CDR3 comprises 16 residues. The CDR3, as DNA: TGTGCCAGCAGCCCAGGAGGCGGACAGGGGGACGATGAGCAGTTCTTC. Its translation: CASSPGGGQGDDEQFF.

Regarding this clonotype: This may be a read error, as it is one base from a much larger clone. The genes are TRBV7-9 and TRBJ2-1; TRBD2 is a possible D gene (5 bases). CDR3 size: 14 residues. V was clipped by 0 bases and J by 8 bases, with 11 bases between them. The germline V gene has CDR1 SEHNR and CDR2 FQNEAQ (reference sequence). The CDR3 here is CASSLAGMWDEQFF. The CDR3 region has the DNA TGTGCCAGCAGCTTAGCCGGGATGTGGGATGAGCAGTTCTTC.

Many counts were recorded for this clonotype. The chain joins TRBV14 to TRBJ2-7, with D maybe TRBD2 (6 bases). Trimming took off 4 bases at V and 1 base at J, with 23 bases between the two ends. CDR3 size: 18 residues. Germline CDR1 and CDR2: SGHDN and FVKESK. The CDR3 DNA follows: TGTGCCAGCAGCCCAAAGATATTTTCGGCGGGACCTTCCTACGAGCAGTACTTC. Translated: CASSPKIFSAGPSYEQYF. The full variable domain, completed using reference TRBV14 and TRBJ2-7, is EAGVTQFPSHSVIEKGQTVTLRCDPISGHDNLYWYRRVMGKEIKFLLHFVKESKQDESGMPNNRFLAERTGGTYSTLKVQPAELEDSGVYFCASSPKIFSAGPSYEQYFGPGTRLTVT.

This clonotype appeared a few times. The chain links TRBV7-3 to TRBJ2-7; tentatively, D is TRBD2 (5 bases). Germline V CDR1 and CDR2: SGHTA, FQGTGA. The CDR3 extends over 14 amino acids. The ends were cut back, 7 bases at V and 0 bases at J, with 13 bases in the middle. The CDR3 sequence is CASKTSSGSYEQYF. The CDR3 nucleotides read TGTGCCAGCAAGACCTCAAGCGGCTCCTACGAGCAGTACTTC.

CDR3: CASGTSGSQDTGELFF. The CDR3 DNA is TGTGCCAGCGGGACTAGCGGGAGTCAGGACACCGGGGAGCTGTTTTTT. The chain employs TRBV9 and TRBJ2-2, with 14 bases fitting TRBD2. V lost 7 bases to trimming and J lost 3 bases; unmatched junction nucleotides: 5. From germline, CDR1 is SGDLS and CDR2 YYNGEE. This CDR3 has 16 amino acids.

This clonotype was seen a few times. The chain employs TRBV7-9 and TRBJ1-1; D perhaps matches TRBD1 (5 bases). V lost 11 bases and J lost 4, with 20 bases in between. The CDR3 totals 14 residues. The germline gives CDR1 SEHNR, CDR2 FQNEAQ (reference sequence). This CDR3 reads CAALSDIRGTEAFF. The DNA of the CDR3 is TGTGCCGCCTTATCGGACATTCGGGGCACTGAAGCTTTCTTT.

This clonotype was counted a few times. CDR3 amino acids: CASSPQPRYRETQYF. CDR3 nucleotide sequence: TGCGCCAGCAGCCCACAACCAAGGTATAGGGAGACCCAGTACTTC. The chain uses TRBV5-1 and TRBJ2-5; D ambiguous. Deletions cut 4 bases from V and 5 bases from J, with 18 bases between. Germline values: CDR1 SGHRS, CDR2 YFSETQ. This CDR3 region has 15 residues.

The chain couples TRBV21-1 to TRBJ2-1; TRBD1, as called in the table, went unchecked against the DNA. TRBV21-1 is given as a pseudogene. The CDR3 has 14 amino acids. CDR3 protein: CASSKSPRENEQFF. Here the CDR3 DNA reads TGTGCCAGCAGCAAATCCCCCAGGGAGAATGAGCAGTTCTTC.

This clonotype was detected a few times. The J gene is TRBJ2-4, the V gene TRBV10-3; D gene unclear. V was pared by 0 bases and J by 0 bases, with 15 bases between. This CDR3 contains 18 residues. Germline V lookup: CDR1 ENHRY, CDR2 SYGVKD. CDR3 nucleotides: TGTGCCATCAGTGAGTCGATAGGGAATGGGATAGCCAAAAACATTCAGTACTTC. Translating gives CAISESIGNGIAKNIQYF.

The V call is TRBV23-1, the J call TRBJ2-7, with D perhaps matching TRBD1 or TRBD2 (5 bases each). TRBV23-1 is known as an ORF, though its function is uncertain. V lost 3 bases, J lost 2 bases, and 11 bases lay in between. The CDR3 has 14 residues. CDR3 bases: TGCGCCAGCAGTCACCGGGACGGGCCCTACGAGCAGTACTTC. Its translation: CASSHRDGPYEQYF.

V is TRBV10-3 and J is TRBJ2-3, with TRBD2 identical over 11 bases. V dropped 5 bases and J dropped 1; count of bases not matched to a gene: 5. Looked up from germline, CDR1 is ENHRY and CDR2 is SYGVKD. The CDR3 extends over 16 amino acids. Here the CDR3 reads CAISPALAGGTDTQYF. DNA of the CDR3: TGTGCCATCAGTCCCGCACTAGCGGGAGGCACAGATACGCAGTATTTT.